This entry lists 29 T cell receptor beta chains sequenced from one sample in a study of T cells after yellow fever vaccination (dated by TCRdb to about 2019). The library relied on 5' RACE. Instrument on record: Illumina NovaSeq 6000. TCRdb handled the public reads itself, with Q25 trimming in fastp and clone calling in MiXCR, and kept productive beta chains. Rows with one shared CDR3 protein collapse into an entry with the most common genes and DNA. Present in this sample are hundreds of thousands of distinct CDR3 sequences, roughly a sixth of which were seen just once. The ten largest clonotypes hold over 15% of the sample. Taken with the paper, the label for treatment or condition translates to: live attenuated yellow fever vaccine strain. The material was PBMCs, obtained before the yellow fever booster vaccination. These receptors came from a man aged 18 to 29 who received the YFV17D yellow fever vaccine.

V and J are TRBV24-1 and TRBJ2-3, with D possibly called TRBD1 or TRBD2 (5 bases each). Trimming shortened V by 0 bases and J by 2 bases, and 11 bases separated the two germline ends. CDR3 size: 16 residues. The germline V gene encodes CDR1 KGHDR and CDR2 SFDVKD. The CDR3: CATSDLGDVTTDTQYF. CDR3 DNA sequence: TGTGCCACCAGTGATTTGGGGGACGTCACCACAGATACGCAGTATTTT.

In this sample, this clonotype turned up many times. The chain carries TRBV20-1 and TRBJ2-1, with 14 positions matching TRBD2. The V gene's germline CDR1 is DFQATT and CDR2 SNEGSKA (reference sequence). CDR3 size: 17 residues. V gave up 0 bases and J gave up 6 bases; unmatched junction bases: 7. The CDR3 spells CSARDRGLAGAPNEQFF. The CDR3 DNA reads TGCAGTGCTAGAGATAGGGGACTAGCGGGGGCCCCCAATGAGCAGTTCTTC.

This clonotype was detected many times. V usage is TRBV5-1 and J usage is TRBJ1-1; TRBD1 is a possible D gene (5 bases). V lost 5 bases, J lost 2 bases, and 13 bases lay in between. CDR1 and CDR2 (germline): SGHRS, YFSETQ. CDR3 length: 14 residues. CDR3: CASRRQTTNTEAFF. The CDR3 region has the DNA TGCGCCAGCAGACGACAGACAACAAACACTGAAGCTTTCTTT. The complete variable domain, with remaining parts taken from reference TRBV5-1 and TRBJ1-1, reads KAGVTQTPRYLIKTRGQQVTLSCSPISGHRSVSWYQQTPGQGLQFLFEYFSETQRNKGNFPGRFSGRQFSNSRSEMNVSTLELGDSALYLCASRRQTTNTEAFFGQGTRLTVV.

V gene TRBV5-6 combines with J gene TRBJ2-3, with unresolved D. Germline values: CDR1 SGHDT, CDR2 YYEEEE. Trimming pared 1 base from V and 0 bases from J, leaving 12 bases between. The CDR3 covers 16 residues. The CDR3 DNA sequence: TGTGCCAGCAGCTTGACCTGGACGATTAGCACAGATACGCAGTATTTT. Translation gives CASSLTWTISTDTQYF.

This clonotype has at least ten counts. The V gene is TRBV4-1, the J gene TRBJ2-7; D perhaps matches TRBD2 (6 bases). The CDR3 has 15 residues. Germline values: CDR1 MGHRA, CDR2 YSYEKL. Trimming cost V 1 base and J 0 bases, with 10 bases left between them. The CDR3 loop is CASSQVVGSSYEQYF. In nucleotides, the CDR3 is TGCGCCAGCAGCCAAGTGGTCGGGAGCTCCTACGAGCAGTACTTC.

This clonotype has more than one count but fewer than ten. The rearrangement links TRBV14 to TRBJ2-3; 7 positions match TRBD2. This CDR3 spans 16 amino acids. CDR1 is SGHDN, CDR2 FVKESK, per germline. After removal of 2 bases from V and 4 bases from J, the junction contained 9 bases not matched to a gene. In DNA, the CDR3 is TGTGCCAGCAGCCAACTTCCGCGGGGGAGTGCAGATACGCAGTATTTT. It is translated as CASSQLPRGSADTQYF.

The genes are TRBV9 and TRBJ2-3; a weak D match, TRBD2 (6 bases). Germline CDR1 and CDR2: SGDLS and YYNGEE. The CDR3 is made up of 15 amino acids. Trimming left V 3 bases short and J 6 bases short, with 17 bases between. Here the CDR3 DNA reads TGTGCCAGCAGCGGAACTCCGACTAGTCTTGATACGCAGTATTTT. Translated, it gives CASSGTPTSLDTQYF.

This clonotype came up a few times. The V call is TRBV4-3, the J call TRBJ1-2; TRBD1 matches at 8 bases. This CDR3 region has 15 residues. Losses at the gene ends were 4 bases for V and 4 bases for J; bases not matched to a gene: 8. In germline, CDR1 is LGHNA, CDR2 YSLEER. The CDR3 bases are TGCGCCAGCAGCCCGACGACAGGGGCCTCCTATGGCTACACCTTC. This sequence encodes CASSPTTGASYGYTF.

DNA of the CDR3: TGCGCCAGCAGCTTCAGGGCGGCCTGGGACGGGGAGCTGTTTTTT. Its translation is CASSFRAAWDGELFF. This sequence joins TRBV5-1 and TRBJ2-2; D might be TRBD1 (5 bases). The V end was cut by 2 bases, the J end by 7 bases, with 15 bases between. The CDR3 consists of 15 residues. Germline-derived CDR1 and CDR2 are SGHRS and YFSETQ.

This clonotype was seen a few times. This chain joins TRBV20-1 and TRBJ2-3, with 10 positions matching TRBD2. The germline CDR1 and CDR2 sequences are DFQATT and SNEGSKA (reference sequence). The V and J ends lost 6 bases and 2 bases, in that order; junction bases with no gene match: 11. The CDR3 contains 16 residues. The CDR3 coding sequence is TGCAGTGCCCCAGATAGCGGGGGGCCGACCACAGATACGCAGTATTTT. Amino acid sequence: CSAPDSGGPTTDTQYF.

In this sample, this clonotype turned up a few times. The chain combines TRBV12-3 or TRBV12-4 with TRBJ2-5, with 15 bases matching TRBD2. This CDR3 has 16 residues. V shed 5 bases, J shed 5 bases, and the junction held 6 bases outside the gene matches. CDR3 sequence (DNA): TGTGCCAGCAGTGGACTAGCGGGGGGGTCGTTGGAGACCCAGTACTTC. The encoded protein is CASSGLAGGSLETQYF.

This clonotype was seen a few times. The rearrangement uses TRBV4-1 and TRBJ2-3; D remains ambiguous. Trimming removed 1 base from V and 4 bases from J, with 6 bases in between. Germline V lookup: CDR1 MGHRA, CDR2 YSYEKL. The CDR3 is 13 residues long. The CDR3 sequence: CASSQASPDTQYF. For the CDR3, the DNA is TGCGCCAGCAGCCAAGCAAGCCCAGATACGCAGTATTTT.

This CDR3 reads CASSQGFGSRETQYF. The CDR3 DNA reads TGTGCCAGCAGCCAAGGCTTTGGGTCTCGAGAGACCCAGTACTTC. V is TRBV3-1 and J is TRBJ2-5; D is undetermined. Deletions cut 1 base from V and 4 bases from J, with 13 bases between. The germline gives CDR1 LGHDT, CDR2 YNNKEL (reference sequence). The CDR3 loop spans 15 amino acids.

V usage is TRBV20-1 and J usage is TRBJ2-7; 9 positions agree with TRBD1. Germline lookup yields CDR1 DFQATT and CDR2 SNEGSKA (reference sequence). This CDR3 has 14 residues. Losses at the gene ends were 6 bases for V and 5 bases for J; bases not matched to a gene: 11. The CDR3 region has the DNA TGCAGTGCACATATAACCGGGACAGGGAACGAGCAGTACGTC. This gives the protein CSAHITGTGNEQYV.

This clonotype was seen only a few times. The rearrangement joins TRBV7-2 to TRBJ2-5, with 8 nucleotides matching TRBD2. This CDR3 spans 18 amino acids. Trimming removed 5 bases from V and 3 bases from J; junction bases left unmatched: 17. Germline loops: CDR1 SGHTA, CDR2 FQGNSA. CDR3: CASSQPGLGFGGEETQYF. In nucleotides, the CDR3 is TGTGCCAGCAGCCAGCCGGGACTAGGATTTGGGGGGGAAGAGACCCAGTACTTC.

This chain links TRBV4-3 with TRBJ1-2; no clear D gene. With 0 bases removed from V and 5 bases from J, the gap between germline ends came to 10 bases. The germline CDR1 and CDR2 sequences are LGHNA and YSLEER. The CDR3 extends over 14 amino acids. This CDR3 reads CASSQDRHVYGYTF. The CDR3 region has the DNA TGCGCCAGCAGCCAAGATCGGCACGTTTATGGCTACACCTTC.

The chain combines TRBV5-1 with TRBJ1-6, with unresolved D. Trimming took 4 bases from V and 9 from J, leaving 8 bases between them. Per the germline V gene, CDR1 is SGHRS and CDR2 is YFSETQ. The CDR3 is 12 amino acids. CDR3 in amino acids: CASSLPSSPLHF. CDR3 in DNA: TGCGCCAGCAGCCTACCCAGTTCACCCCTCCACTTT.

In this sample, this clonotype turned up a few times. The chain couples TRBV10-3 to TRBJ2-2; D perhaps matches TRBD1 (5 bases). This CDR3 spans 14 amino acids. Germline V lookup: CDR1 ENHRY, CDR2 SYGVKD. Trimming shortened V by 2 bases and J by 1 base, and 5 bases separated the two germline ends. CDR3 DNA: TGTGCCATCAGTGAGGGACAGAACACCGGGGAGCTGTTTTTT. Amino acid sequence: CAISEGQNTGELFF.

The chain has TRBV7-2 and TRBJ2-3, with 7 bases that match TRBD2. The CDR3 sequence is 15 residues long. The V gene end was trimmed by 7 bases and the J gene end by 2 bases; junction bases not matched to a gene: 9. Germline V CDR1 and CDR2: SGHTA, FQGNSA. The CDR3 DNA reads TGTGCCAGCACCCAGCGGGGACTTAACACAGATACGCAGTATTTT. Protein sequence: CASTQRGLNTDTQYF. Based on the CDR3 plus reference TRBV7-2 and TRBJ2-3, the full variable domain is GAGVSQSPSNKVTEKGKDVELRCDPISGHTALYWYRQSLGQGLEFLIYFQGNSAPDKSGLPSDRFSAERTGGSVSTLTIQRTQQEDSAVYLCASTQRGLNTDTQYFGPGTRLTVL.

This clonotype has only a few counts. CDR3 DNA sequence: TGCAGTGCTAGAGACGTGACTCTGACAGAGGACACCGGGGAGCTGTTTTTT. This translates into CSARDVTLTEDTGELFF. The chain employs TRBV20-1 and TRBJ2-2; D is perhaps TRBD1 (5 bases). V was pared by 0 bases and J by 3 bases, with 17 bases between. The germline V gene encodes CDR1 DFQATT and CDR2 SNEGSKA (reference sequence). This CDR3 is built from 17 residues.

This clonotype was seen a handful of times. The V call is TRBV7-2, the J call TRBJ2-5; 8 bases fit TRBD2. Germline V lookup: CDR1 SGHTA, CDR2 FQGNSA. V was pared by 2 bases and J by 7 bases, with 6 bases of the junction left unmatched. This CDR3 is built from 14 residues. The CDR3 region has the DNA TGTGCCAGCAGCTTACGGCGGGGGGTTGGGACCCAGTACTTC. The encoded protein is CASSLRRGVGTQYF. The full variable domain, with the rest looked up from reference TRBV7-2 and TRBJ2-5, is GAGVSQSPSNKVTEKGKDVELRCDPISGHTALYWYRQSLGQGLEFLIYFQGNSAPDKSGLPSDRFSAERTGGSVSTLTIQRTQQEDSAVYLCASSLRRGVGTQYFGPGTRLLVL.

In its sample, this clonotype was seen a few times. This CDR3 reads CASSLVTGGPNTEAFF. The DNA for the CDR3 is TGTGCCAGCAGCTTAGTAACAGGGGGCCCGAACACTGAAGCTTTCTTT. The rearrangement joins TRBV7-6 to TRBJ1-1; TRBD1 agrees at 9 bases. Germline V CDR1 and CDR2: SGHVS, FNYEAQ. This CDR3 has 16 residues. V dropped 1 base and J dropped 1; count of bases not matched to a gene: 4.

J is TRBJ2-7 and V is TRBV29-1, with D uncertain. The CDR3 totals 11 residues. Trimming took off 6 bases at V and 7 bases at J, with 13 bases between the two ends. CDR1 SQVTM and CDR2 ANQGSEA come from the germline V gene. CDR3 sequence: CSVGLTGEQYF. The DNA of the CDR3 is TGCAGCGTGGGATTAACCGGGGAGCAGTACTTC.

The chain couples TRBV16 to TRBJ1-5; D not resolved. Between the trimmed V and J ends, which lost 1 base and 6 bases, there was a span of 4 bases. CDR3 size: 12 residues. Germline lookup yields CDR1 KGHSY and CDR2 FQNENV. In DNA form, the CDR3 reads TGTGCCAGCAGCCAATTTAGTCAGCCCCAGCATTTT. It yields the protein CASSQFSQPQHF.

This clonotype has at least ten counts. The DNA for the CDR3 is TGTGCCAGCAGTTTACTGGACAGGGGGTACGCAGATACGCAGTATTTT. Translated: CASSLLDRGYADTQYF. This chain uses TRBV12-3 or TRBV12-4 with TRBJ2-3, with 10 nucleotides matching TRBD1. V lost 2 bases and J lost 4; bases outside the gene matches: 6. The CDR3 covers 16 residues.

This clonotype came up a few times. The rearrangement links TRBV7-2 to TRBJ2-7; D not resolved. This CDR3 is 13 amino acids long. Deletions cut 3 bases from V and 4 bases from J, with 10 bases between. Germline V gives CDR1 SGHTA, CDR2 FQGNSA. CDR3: CASSLTRVYEQYV. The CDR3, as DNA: TGTGCCAGCAGCTTGACACGGGTTTACGAGCAGTACGTC.

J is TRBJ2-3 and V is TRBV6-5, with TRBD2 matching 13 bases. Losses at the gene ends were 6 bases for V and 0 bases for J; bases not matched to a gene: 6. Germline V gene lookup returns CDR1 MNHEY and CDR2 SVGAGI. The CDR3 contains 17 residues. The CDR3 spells CASRTSGGLDSTDTQYF. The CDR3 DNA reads TGTGCCAGCAGGACTAGCGGGGGGCTCGATAGCACAGATACGCAGTATTTT.

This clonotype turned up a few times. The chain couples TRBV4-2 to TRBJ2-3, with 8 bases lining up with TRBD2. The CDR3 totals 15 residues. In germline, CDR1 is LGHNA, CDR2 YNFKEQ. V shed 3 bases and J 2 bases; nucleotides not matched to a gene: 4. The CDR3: CASSQAGLVTDTQYF. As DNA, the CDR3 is TGTGCCAGCAGCCAGGCGGGACTAGTCACAGATACGCAGTATTTT.

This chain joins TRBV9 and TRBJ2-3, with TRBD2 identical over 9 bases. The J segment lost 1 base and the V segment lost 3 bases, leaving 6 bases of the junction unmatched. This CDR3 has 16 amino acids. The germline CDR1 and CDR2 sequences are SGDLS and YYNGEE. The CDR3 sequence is CASSARAGGGTDTQYF. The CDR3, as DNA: TGTGCCAGCAGCGCCCGAGCGGGGGGAGGCACAGATACGCAGTATTTT.